The next 20 T cell receptor beta chains were all read from a single sample in a study of graft-versus-host responses after intestinal transplantation. Assay used: immunoSEQ multiplex PCR; TCRdb lists only in-frame clones, some missing. The repertoire holds around 100,000 clones, with over 75% as singletons. For these receptors, no antigen is known. Sequenced material: unstimulated CD4+ T cells sorted from spleen or lymph node cells, taken before intestinal transplant. The receptors originated from a human donor who received an intestinal transplant.

This clone was seen a handful of times. The sample contains more than one DNA sequence encoding this CDR3. This sequence joins TRBV2 and TRBJ1-5, with D unresolved. V gave up 3 bases and J gave up 5 bases, with 8 bases separating them. This CDR3 comprises 13 residues. Germline V gives CDR1 SNHLY, CDR2 FYNNEI. The CDR3: CASSEGGDQPQHF. CDR3 nucleotide sequence: TGTGCCAGCAGTGAGGGCGGTGATCAGCCCCAGCATTTT.

This chain links TRBV11-2 with TRBJ1-4, with TRBD1 as a possible D gene (6 bases). The V end lost 3 bases, the J end lost 4 bases, and 12 bases lay between the germline ends. The CDR3 length is 15 residues. Germline loops: CDR1 SGHAT, CDR2 FQNNGV. The CDR3 region is CASSFRGADNEKLFF. The DNA of the CDR3 is TGTGCCAGCAGCTTCCGGGGGGCTGATAATGAAAAACTGTTTTTT. Combining the CDR3 with reference TRBV11-2 and TRBJ1-4 gives the whole variable domain EAGVAQSPRYKIIEKRQSVAFWCNPISGHATLYWYQQILGQGPKLLIQFQNNGVVDDSQLPKDRFSAERLKGVDSTLKIQPAKLEDSAVYLCASSFRGADNEKLFFGSGTQLSVL.

CDR3 DNA: TGTGCCAGCAGCTTTTCTCCGACCGAAAGCACCGGGGAGCTGTTTTTT. Encoded protein: CASSFSPTESTGELFF. The chain has TRBV5-6 and TRBJ2-2; D ambiguous. This CDR3 has 16 residues. CDR1 is SGHDT, CDR2 YYEEEE, per germline. V shed 2 bases and J shed 4 bases, with 15 bases lying between them. Full variable domain (remainder filled in from reference TRBV5-6 and TRBJ2-2): DAGVTQSPTHLIKTRGQQVTLRCSPKSGHDTVSWYQQALGQGPQFIFQYYEEEERQRGNFPDRFSGHQFPNYSSELNVNALLLGDSALYLCASSFSPTESTGELFFGEGSRLTVL.

Only a few counts were recorded for this clone. The gene calls are TRBV5-5 and TRBJ2-5, with 8 positions matching TRBD1. J lost 5 bases, V lost 1 base, and 7 bases had no gene match. This CDR3 has 15 amino acids. CDR1 and CDR2 from the germline V gene are SGHKS and YYEKEE (reference sequence). The CDR3 nucleotides are TGTGCCAGCAGCTTGTTCGGACAGGGTGGGGAGACCCAGTACTTC. Translating it yields CASSLFGQGGETQYF.

This chain uses TRBV2 with TRBJ1-6; a weak D match, TRBD1 (5 bases). CDR1 and CDR2 from the germline V gene are SNHLY and FYNNEI. V was shortened by 5 bases and J by 8 bases, with 19 bases between the two germline ends. The CDR3 is 16 residues long. The CDR3 DNA is TGTGCCAGCAGTCGGGGAGGGGCCACCGCGGATTCACCCCTCCACTTT. Encoded protein: CASSRGGATADSPLHF.

This clone was found once. This rearrangement joins TRBV20-1 to TRBJ1-4; D call uncertain. The V end lost 3 bases, the J end lost 10 bases, and 9 bases lay between the germline ends. Germline-derived CDR1 and CDR2 are DFQATT and SNEGSKA (reference sequence). The CDR3 covers 11 residues. CDR3 sequence reads: CSASLATKLFF. As DNA, the CDR3 is TGCAGTGCTAGTTTAGCCACAAAACTGTTTTTT.

For the CDR3, the DNA is TGCAGCGTTGAGGTGGGGTTAGGCGGGGAGCTGTTTTTT. Its translation is CSVEVGLGGELFF. The chain has TRBV29-1 and TRBJ2-2; no firm D call. CDR1 is SQVTM and CDR2 is ANQGSEA in the germline V gene. V lost 3 bases and J 7 bases, leaving 12 bases between the germline ends. The CDR3 covers 13 residues.

V gene TRBV9 combines with J gene TRBJ2-2; possibly TRBD2 for D (6 bases). Germline CDR1 SGDLS, CDR2 YYNGEE. Between the trimmed V and J ends, which lost 0 bases and 6 bases, there was a span of 21 bases. The CDR3 spans 18 residues. In nucleotides, the CDR3 is TGTGCCAGCAGCGTAGGGGGTTTGGCGGGATTATTTGCCGGGGAGCTGTTTTTT. It codes for CASSVGGLAGLFAGELFF.

The rearrangement links TRBV5-1 to TRBJ1-1; D perhaps matches TRBD1 (6 bases). This CDR3 region has 15 residues. The V gene's germline CDR1 is SGHRS and CDR2 YFSETQ. The V end lost 7 bases, the J end lost 3 bases, and 19 bases lay between the germline ends. DNA of the CDR3: TGCGCCAGCGGCACCGCTACGGGGGCTTACACTGAAGCTTTCTTT. Amino acids: CASGTATGAYTEAFF.

In DNA form, the CDR3 reads TGTGCCAGCAGAGAGACAGGGACAGATACGCAGTATTTT. It translates to CASRETGTDTQYF. The V and J genes are TRBV6-4 and TRBJ2-3; TRBD1 matches 7 bases. The CDR3 has 13 amino acids. J gave up 3 bases and V 6 bases, and 3 bases lay outside the gene matches. The germline V gene encodes CDR1 MRHNA and CDR2 SNTAGT.

CDR3 region: CASSLDRYEQYF. CDR3 in DNA: TGTGCCAGCAGCCTGGACCGCTACGAGCAGTACTTC. This chain joins TRBV28 and TRBJ2-5; no reliable D call. The DNA end is more similar to TRBJ2-7, so the J call may be wrong. The germline CDR1 and CDR2 sequences are MDHEN and SYDVKM. This CDR3 has 12 residues.

The chain joins TRBV5-1 to TRBJ1-6; 9 bases match TRBD1. This CDR3 contains 17 residues. V trimming: 0 bases; J trimming: 8 bases; junction bases outside the gene matches: 9. Looked up from germline, CDR1 is SGHRS and CDR2 is YFSETQ. CDR3 nucleotides: TGCGCCAGCAGCTTGGCTTTGGGACAGGGAGTACATTCACCCCTCCACTTT. Translated: CASSLALGQGVHSPLHF.

CDR3: CASSPDLPQDNEQFF. As DNA, the CDR3 is TGTGCCAGCAGCCCAGATCTACCACAGGACAATGAGCAGTTCTTC. The chain combines TRBV4-2 with TRBJ2-1; perhaps TRBD1 as D (5 bases). CDR3 size: 15 residues. Germline V gives CDR1 LGHNA, CDR2 YNFKEQ. Trimming pared 4 bases from V and 5 bases from J, leaving 15 bases between.

The chain links TRBV9 to TRBJ2-5, with TRBD2 identical over 9 bases. V was pared by 0 bases and J by 5 bases, with 8 bases of the junction left unmatched. From germline, CDR1 is SGDLS and CDR2 YYNGEE. This CDR3 has 16 residues. The CDR3 sequence is CASSVGWREGLETQYF. CDR3 sequence (DNA): TGTGCCAGCAGCGTAGGGTGGCGGGAGGGCCTGGAGACCCAGTACTTC.

The chain employs TRBV7-6 and TRBJ2-6; a possible D gene is TRBD2 (7 bases). V lost 5 bases to trimming and J lost 1 base, with 12 bases between them. The CDR3 consists of 16 residues. The germline gives CDR1 SGHVS, CDR2 FNYEAQ. The DNA for the CDR3 is TGTGCCAGCAGCGGAGAGGGGGGGTCTGGGGCCAACGTCCTGACTTTC. Translated, it gives CASSGEGGSGANVLTF.

This chain links TRBV11-2 with TRBJ2-7; 10 nucleotides line up with TRBD2. CDR3 length: 14 residues. V shed 5 bases, J shed 5 bases, and the junction held 6 bases outside the gene matches. From germline, CDR1 is SGHAT and CDR2 FQNNGV. The CDR3 loop is CASSTGTSVDEQYF. In DNA, the CDR3 is TGTGCCAGCAGCACCGGGACTAGCGTCGACGAGCAGTACTTC.

The V gene is TRBV13, the J gene TRBJ1-1; D may be TRBD1 (6 bases). Trimming removed 4 bases at V and 10 bases at J, with 19 bases between. CDR3 length: 14 residues. CDR1 and CDR2 from the germline V gene are PRHDT and FYEKMQ (reference sequence). In DNA, the CDR3 is TGTGCCAGCAGCTACCGACCCATACAGGGAGGAGCTTTCTTT. Encoded protein: CASSYRPIQGGAFF.

The sample holds one count of this clone. The rearrangement joins TRBV7-7 to TRBJ2-5; 11 nucleotides agree with TRBD2. The CDR3 totals 15 residues. V lost 3 bases to trimming and J lost 5 bases; unmatched junction nucleotides: 5. Germline CDR1 reads SSHAT; CDR2 reads FNYEAQ (reference sequence). The CDR3 is CASSFSGRAYETQYF. The CDR3 bases are TGTGCCAGCAGCTTTAGCGGGAGGGCCTACGAGACCCAGTACTTC.

This clone was counted once. Here the CDR3 DNA reads TGTGCCAGCAGTGCCCCAGATACGCAGTATTTT. Translation gives CASSAPDTQYF. The chain uses TRBV2 and TRBJ2-3; no definite D call. Per germline, CDR1 SNHLY and CDR2 FYNNEI. The V end lost 4 bases, the J end lost 4 bases, and 3 bases lay between the germline ends. This CDR3 has 11 residues.

J is TRBJ1-2 and V is TRBV11-2, with D possibly matching TRBD1 (5 bases). The CDR3 has 16 amino acids. V lost 5 bases and J lost 4, with 20 bases in between. The germline V gene has CDR1 SGHAT and CDR2 FQNNGV. This chain's CDR3 is CASSQRGPQTAYGYTF. CDR3 nucleotides: TGTGCCAGCAGCCAACGGGGCCCCCAGACAGCCTATGGCTACACCTTC.